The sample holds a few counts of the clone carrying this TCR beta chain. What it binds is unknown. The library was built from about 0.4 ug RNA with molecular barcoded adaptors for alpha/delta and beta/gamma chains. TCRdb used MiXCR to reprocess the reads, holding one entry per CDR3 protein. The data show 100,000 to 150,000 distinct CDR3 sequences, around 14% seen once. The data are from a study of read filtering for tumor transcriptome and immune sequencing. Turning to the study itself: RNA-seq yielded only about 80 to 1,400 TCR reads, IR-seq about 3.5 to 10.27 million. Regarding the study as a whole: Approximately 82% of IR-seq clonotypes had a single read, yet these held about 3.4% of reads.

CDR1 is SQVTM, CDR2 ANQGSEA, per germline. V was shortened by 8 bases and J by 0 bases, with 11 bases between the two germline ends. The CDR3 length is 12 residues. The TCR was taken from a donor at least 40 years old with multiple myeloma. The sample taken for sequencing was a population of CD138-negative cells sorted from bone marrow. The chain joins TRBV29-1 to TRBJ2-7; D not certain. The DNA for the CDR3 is TGCAGCTTTTCTTCATCCTCCTACGAGCAGTACTTC. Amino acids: CSFSSSSYEQYF.